This entry is about one TCR beta chain. Its antigen is as yet unknown. Unique molecular identifiers were built into the TCR beta cDNA libraries. TCRdb called the PCR reads again in MiXCR, with one record for every CDR3 protein. The sample comprises about 260,000 distinct CDR3 sequences, 36% of which are singletons, and less than 6% rests with the top ten. The data originate from a study of post-analysis software for immune sequencing data. Germline V CDR1 and CDR2: SGHTA, FQGNSA. The CDR3 covers 16 residues. Broader study findings: With TRBV5-6, TRBV5-1 and TRBV20-1 included, 4 or 5 TRBV segments were more frequent in patients than in controls.

The V and J genes are TRBV7-2 and TRBJ2-7; 7 bases map to TRBD2. The J call may be wrong; the DNA end is better matched by TRBJ2-5. This clonotype originated in a girl under 18 with multiple sclerosis. Sequencing was carried out using blood. The CDR3 DNA reads TGTGCCAGCAGCTTAAAAAGCGGGGTTATAGGGGAGACCCAGTACTTC. It yields the protein CASSLKSGVIGETQYF.